Shown below are 10 T cell receptor beta chains from a single sample sequenced in a study of cytotoxic CD8 clonotypes in ibrutinib-treated CLL. The table came from immunoSEQ multiplex PCR; TCRdb's copy has only in-frame clones and leaves some out. The sample yields around 150,000 clones, around 84% seen once. Sequences were derived from PBMCs, sampled after 36 months of ibrutinib treatment. All receptors come from a human donor with chronic lymphocytic leukemia.

The J gene is TRBJ2-1, the V gene TRBV7-8; D is uncertain. The CDR3 covers 12 residues. Looked up from germline, CDR1 is SGHVS and CDR2 is FQNEAQ. V was shortened by 1 base and J by 4 bases, with 2 bases between the two germline ends. The CDR3 DNA is TGTGCCAGCAGCTTAGGGTACAATGAGCAGTTCTTC. It codes for CASSLGYNEQFF.

V usage is TRBV27 and J usage is TRBJ2-3; a weak D match, TRBD2 (6 bases). The CDR3 consists of 15 residues. The germline V gene has CDR1 MNHEY and CDR2 SMNVEV (reference sequence). V dropped 7 bases and J dropped 4 bases, with 18 bases sitting between them. The CDR3: CASNTLGGPADTQYF. CDR3 nucleotide sequence: TGTGCCAGCAACACATTAGGAGGGCCGGCAGATACGCAGTATTTT.

The rearrangement links TRBV19 to TRBJ2-5, with a possible D match to TRBD1 (6 bases). V dropped 3 bases and J dropped 2 bases, with 16 bases sitting between them. The CDR3 is 16 residues long. Germline assignment: CDR1 LNHDA and CDR2 SQIVND (reference sequence). The CDR3 coding sequence is TGTGCCAGTAGTATGGGGGCAGGGGCTGGGCAAGAGACCCAGTACTTC. It is translated as CASSMGAGAGQETQYF. The complete variable domain, with remaining parts taken from reference TRBV19 and TRBJ2-5, reads DGGITQSPKYLFRKEGQNVTLSCEQNLNHDAMYWYRQDPGQGLRLIYYSQIVNDFQKGDIAEGYSVSREKKESFPLTVTSAQKNPTAFYLCASSMGAGAGQETQYFGPGTRLLVL.

The V call is TRBV6-4, the J call TRBJ1-5; D ambiguous. The CDR3 totals 13 residues. The germline V and J ends were trimmed by 6 bases and 0 bases, with 6 bases remaining between them. From germline, CDR1 is MRHNA and CDR2 SNTAGT. The CDR3 region is CASSQDSNQPQHF. The CDR3 DNA is TGTGCCAGCAGCCAAGATAGCAATCAGCCCCAGCATTTT.

The chain recombines TRBV30 with TRBJ2-3; D unclear. From germline, CDR1 is GTSNPN and CDR2 SVGIG (reference sequence). The CDR3 consists of 13 residues. With 5 bases removed from V and 5 bases from J, the gap between germline ends came to 14 bases. CDR3 nucleotide sequence: TGTGCCTGGGAAACAGAGGTCGGAGATACGCAGTATTTT. Translated, it gives CAWETEVGDTQYF.

The V and J genes are TRBV28 and TRBJ1-1; D not certain. The CDR3 contains 14 residues. Trimming removed 3 bases at V and 0 bases at J, with 8 bases between. Germline CDR1 reads MDHEN; CDR2 reads SYDVKM. The CDR3 DNA follows: TGTGCCAGCAGTTTGGGCCGGCTGAACACTGAAGCTTTCTTT. The encoded protein is CASSLGRLNTEAFF.

This clone was seen more than once but under ten times. The chain links TRBV7-9 to TRBJ1-1; D is unresolved. CDR1 is SEHNR, CDR2 FQNEAQ, per germline (reference sequence). The CDR3 length is 14 residues. Trimming took off 2 bases at V and 2 bases at J, with 9 bases between the two ends. The CDR3 DNA follows: TGTGCCAGCAGCTTACGGGGAACAAACACTGAAGCTTTCTTT. Residues: CASSLRGTNTEAFF.

This CDR3 is CAWSRGTVALYEQYF. CDR3 coding DNA: TGTGCCTGGAGCAGGGGTACGGTGGCTCTCTACGAGCAGTACTTC. The chain joins TRBV30 to TRBJ2-7, with D possibly being TRBD1 (6 bases). Germline CDR1 GTSNPN, CDR2 SVGIG (reference sequence). The CDR3 has 15 amino acids. Trimming shortened V by 3 bases and J by 3 bases, and 18 bases separated the two germline ends. Full variable domain (remainder filled in from reference TRBV30 and TRBJ2-7): SQTIHQWPATLVQPVGSPLSLECTVEGTSNPNLYWYRQAAGRGLQLLFYSVGIGQISSEVPQNLSASRPQDRQFILSSKKLLLSDSGFYLCAWSRGTVALYEQYFGPGTRLTVT.

The chain has TRBV25-1 and TRBJ1-4; D may be TRBD1 (5 bases). The CDR3 is 18 residues long. Germline V gives CDR1 MGHDK, CDR2 SYGVNS. Deletions cut 4 bases from V and 0 bases from J, with 18 bases between. The CDR3 here is CASSGLGAQIPTNEKLFF. The CDR3 nucleotides are TGTGCCAGCAGTGGGCTTGGGGCGCAGATCCCAACTAATGAAAAACTGTTTTTT.

This rearrangement joins TRBV7-9 to TRBJ2-6, with D hard to call. The germline gives CDR1 SEHNR, CDR2 FQNEAQ (reference sequence). This CDR3 region has 13 residues. Deletions cut 6 bases from V and 4 bases from J, with 7 bases between. CDR3 residues: CASRGQGANVLTF. CDR3 coding DNA: TGTGCCAGCAGGGGTCAAGGGGCCAACGTCCTGACTTTC.